The rows below give T cell receptor beta chains drawn from one sample of a study of T cell clonotyping in hematopoietic cell transplantation. Assay used: immunoSEQ multiplex PCR; TCRdb lists only in-frame clones, some missing. The data contain 27,000 or so clones, more than 90% of them singletons. The sequencing input was peripheral blood mononuclear cells. These TCRs come from a man aged 50-59 years in good health. Some clones in this sample may be carry-over from other donors' samples. Each CDR3 is given with its conserved first and last residue. A D gene is named only where the DNA matches it firmly. Where a row states a size, it is once, few, many or the class of an expanded clone; other rows omit it.

D gene	V gene	J gene	clone size	CDR3 protein	CDR3 DNA
TRBD1	TRBV6-5	TRBJ2-7	once	CASGTGSRYEQYF	TGTGCCAGCGGGACAGGGAGTCGGTACGAGCAGTACTTC
TRBD1	TRBV18	TRBJ1-2	-	CASSRAPGQGASNYGYTF	TGTGCCAGCTCTCGCGCCCCGGGACAGGGGGCTTCTAACTATGGCTACACCTTC
-	TRBV28	TRBJ1-5	-	CASPPTVAAENSNQPQHF	TGTGCCAGTCCCCCCACCGTGGCAGCCGAGAATAGCAATCAGCCCCAGCATTTT
-	TRBV9	TRBJ2-7	-	CASSVGPTGGYEQYF	TGTGCCAGCAGCGTAGGACCAACCGGGGGCTACGAGCAGTACTTC
-	TRBV5-1	TRBJ2-2	-	CASSLRRDSRRAGELFF	TGCGCCAGCAGCTTGCGGCGGGATTCACGGAGGGCCGGGGAGCTGTTTTTT
-	TRBV28	TRBJ1-1	-	CASSFRGNTEAFF	TGTGCCAGCAGTTTTCGAGGGAACACTGAAGCTTTCTTT
-	TRBV6-6	TRBJ2-7	-	CASSYAEARGPWQYF	TGTGCCAGCAGTTACGCCGAAGCTAGGGGCCCTTGGCAGTACTTC
TRBD2	TRBV5-6	TRBJ2-7	-	CASSLIAGGTYEQYF	TGTGCCAGCAGCTTGATTGCGGGGGGGACCTACGAGCAGTACTTC
-	TRBV28	TRBJ2-3	few	CASTISTDTQYF	TGTGCCAGCACTATTAGCACAGATACGCAGTATTTT
TRBD1	TRBV6-6	TRBJ1-4	-	CASSLGQGWLWFF	TGTGCCAGCAGTCTTGGACAGGGATGGCTATGGTTTTTT
-	TRBV5-6	TRBJ1-1	-	CASSLDGGTEAFF	TGTGCCAGCAGCTTGGATGGGGGCACTGAAGCTTTCTTT
-	TRBV27	TRBJ1-2	-	CASSYAENYGYTF	TGTGCCAGCAGTTACGCGGAGAACTATGGCTACACCTTC
-	TRBV11-2	TRBJ2-7	-	CASSSLDRYVGQYF	TGTGCCAGCAGCTCCCTGGACCGTTACGTTGGGCAGTACTTC
-	TRBV28	TRBJ1-2	-	CASKSTNYGYTF	TGTGCCAGCAAATCGACTAACTATGGCTACACCTTC
-	TRBV2	TRBJ1-1	-	CASQEGWASTEAFF	TGTGCCAGCCAAGAGGGGTGGGCGAGCACTGAAGCTTTCTTT
TRBD1	TRBV28	TRBJ1-2	-	CASSFTGTDGYTF	TGTGCCAGCAGTTTCACCGGGACAGACGGCTACACCTTC
-	TRBV5-1	TRBJ2-5	-	CASRSRETQYF	TGCGCCAGCAGGTCAAGGGAGACCCAGTACTTC
-	TRBV4-3	TRBJ1-5	-	CASSQGTVEQPQHF	TGCGCCAGCAGCCAAGGGACAGTGGAACAGCCCCAGCATTTT
-	TRBV25-1	TRBJ2-6	-	CASTTPGDGANVLTF	TGTGCCAGCACTACCCCCGGGGATGGGGCCAACGTCCTGACTTTC
-	TRBV7-2	TRBJ2-5	-	CASSLAGHLETQYF	TGTGCCAGCAGCTTAGCGGGGCACTTAGAGACCCAGTACTTC
-	TRBV5-1	TRBJ2-7	-	CASSSLGAGAGYEQYF	TGCGCCAGCAGCTCCCTGGGGGCAGGGGCTGGCTACGAGCAGTACTTC
TRBD1	TRBV7-2	TRBJ2-7	-	CASSRGQVISHEQYF	TGTGCCAGCAGCCGGGGACAGGTGATCTCCCACGAGCAGTACTTC